The present entry profiles one TCR beta chain with its context. Its specificity is unknown. Profiling relied on immunoSEQ multiplex PCR, and the TCRdb table lists in-frame clones only, not all of them. The sample yields over 10,000 clones, 78% seen once. The sample belongs to a study of CD4 T cells in relation to SARS-CoV-2 and coronaviruses. Study-level background: PBMCs were cultured with antigen for around nine days before TCR beta sequencing. Crossreactive spike epitopes shared across donors were mapped to their HLA restriction.

The CDR3 loop spans 14 amino acids. The J segment lost 3 bases and the V segment lost 4 bases, leaving 6 bases of the junction unmatched. The germline gives CDR1 SGHNT, CDR2 YYREEE (reference sequence). Before the COVID-19 pandemic, during about 2011-2018, CD4+ T cells were taken from unexposed donors. CD4+ T cells were isolated from the cells after 10 days of culture. Cultures received half-medium IL-2 refreshes on days 3 and 7. This clonotype was sampled from a human donor in good health. The sample comprised CD4+ T cells from PBMCs, cultured in vitro. The chain links TRBV5-4 to TRBJ1-1, with 7 nucleotides matching TRBD1. This chain's CDR3 is CASSADRVYTEAFF. Here the CDR3 DNA reads TGTGCCAGCAGCGCCGACAGGGTCTACACTGAAGCTTTCTTT.